The T cell receptor (beta chain) described here comes from a study of T-cell memory formation after mild COVID-19. This clonotype was counted between two and nine times. Its antigen is not identified. Findings and caveats of the study: CD8+ contracting clones occupied EMRA, while CD4+ ones occupied mainly CM and EM.

cDNA libraries for TCR alpha and TCR beta, carrying sample barcodes and UMIs, came from 5'RACE with constant-segment primers. One entry per CDR3 protein results from TCRdb running MiXCR on the 5' RACE reads. The table has hundreds of thousands of distinct CDR3 sequences, 28% seen once; the top ten hold around an eighth. Material for sequencing was PBMCs or a T cell subset sorted from them (not recorded which). The source is an adult woman who had mild COVID-19 (a few samples of this study predate the infection). Cell type and time point are not known.

The CDR3 region is CAISEGTEDGYTF. The CDR3 DNA reads as TGTGCCATCAGTGAAGGGACGGAGGATGGCTACACCTTC. The chain uses TRBV10-3 and TRBJ1-2; D might be TRBD1 (5 bases). Trimming took 3 bases from V and 6 from J, leaving 11 bases between them. The CDR3 sequence is 13 residues long. CDR1 and CDR2 (germline): ENHRY, SYGVKD.